Detailed here is one T cell receptor beta chain. The sample belongs to a study of T cells in Graves' hyperthyroidism and ophthalmopathy. Amplification of TCR beta CDR3 regions was performed using RNA transcripts as template. HTBI primers were the set used in a first-round RT-PCR of the TCR CDR3. TCRdb re-analysed the multiplex PCR reads in MiXCR, keeping a single row per CDR3 protein. Of more than 550,000 distinct CDR3 sequences listed, over 15% are singletons. The CDR3 length is 15 residues. Germline V lookup: CDR1 MNHNS, CDR2 SASEGT. V was clipped by 6 bases and J by 3 bases, with 17 bases between them.

The sample was blood. The chain joins TRBV6-1 to TRBJ1-2, with a weak D call TRBD1 (5 bases). The source of this sequence is a woman in her forties or fifties with Graves' hyperthyroidism that later progressed to Graves' ophthalmopathy. The CDR3 DNA sequence: TGTGCCAGCAGGGACACCAGACGGAACTACTATGGCTACACCTTC. Translated: CASRDTRRNYYGYTF.